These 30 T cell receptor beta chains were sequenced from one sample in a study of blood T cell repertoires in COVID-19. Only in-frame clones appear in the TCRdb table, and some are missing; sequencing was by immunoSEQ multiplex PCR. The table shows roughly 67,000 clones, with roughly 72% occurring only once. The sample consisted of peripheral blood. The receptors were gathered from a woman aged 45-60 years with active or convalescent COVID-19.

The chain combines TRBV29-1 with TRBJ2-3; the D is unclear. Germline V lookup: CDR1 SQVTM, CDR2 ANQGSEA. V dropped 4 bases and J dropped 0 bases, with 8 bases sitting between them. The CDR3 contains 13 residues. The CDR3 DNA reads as TGCAGCGTTGTGGCGGATAGCACAGATACGCAGTATTTT. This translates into CSVVADSTDTQYF.

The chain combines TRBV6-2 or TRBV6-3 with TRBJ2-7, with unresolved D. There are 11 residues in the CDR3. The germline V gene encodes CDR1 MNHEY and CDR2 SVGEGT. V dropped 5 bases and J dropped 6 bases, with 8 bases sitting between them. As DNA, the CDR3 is TGTGCCAGCAGTGGCTTTGTCGAGCAGTACTTC. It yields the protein CASSGFVEQYF.

CDR3 in DNA: TGTGCCAGCAGCTCCAGCGGTCCAGCGGGAGACGAGACCCAGTACTTC. As protein: CASSSSGPAGDETQYF. This chain joins TRBV11-2 and TRBJ2-5, with 8 bases that match TRBD2. The J segment lost 5 bases and the V segment lost 4 bases, leaving 12 bases of the junction unmatched. This CDR3 spans 16 amino acids. Germline V gene data show CDR1 as SGHAT and CDR2 as FQNNGV.

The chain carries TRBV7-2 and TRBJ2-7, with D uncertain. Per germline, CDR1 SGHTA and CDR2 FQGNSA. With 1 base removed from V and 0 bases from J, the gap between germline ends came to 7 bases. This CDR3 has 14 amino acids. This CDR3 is CASSLGVHSYEQYF. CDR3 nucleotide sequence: TGTGCCAGCAGCTTAGGTGTCCACTCCTACGAGCAGTACTTC.

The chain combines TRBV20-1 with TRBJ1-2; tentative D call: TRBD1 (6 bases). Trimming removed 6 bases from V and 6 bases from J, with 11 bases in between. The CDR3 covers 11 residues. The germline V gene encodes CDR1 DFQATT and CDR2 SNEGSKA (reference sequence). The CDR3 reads CSAFQGNGYTF. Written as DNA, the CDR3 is TGCAGTGCATTCCAGGGGAATGGCTACACCTTC.

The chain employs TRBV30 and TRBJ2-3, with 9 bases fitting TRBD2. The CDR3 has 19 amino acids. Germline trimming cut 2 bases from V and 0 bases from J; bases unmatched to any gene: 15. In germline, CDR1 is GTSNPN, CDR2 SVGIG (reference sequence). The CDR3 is CAWSSSKKKTSGSTDTQYF. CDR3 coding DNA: TGTGCCTGGAGTAGTTCTAAGAAGAAGACTAGCGGCAGCACAGATACGCAGTATTTT.

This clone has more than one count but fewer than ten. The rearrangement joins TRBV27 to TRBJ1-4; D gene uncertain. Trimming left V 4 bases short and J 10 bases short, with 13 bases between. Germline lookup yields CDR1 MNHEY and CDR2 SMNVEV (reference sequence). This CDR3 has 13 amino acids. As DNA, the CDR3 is TGTGCCAGCAGTTCCTCGCGGTCCGGAAAACTGTTTTTT. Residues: CASSSSRSGKLFF.

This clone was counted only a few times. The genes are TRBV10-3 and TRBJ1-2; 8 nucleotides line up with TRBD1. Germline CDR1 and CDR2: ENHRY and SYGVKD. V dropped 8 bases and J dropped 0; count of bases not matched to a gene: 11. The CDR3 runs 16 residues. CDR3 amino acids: CAISSAGGGSNYGYTF. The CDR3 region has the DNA TGTGCCATCTCCTCGGCAGGGGGCGGGTCTAACTATGGCTACACCTTC.

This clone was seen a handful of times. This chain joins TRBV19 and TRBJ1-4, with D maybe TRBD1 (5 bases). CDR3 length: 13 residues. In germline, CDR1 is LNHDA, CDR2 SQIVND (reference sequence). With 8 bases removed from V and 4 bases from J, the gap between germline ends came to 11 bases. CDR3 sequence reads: CASSRGGNEKLFF. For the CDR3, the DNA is TGTGCCAGTTCTAGGGGCGGTAATGAAAAACTGTTTTTT.

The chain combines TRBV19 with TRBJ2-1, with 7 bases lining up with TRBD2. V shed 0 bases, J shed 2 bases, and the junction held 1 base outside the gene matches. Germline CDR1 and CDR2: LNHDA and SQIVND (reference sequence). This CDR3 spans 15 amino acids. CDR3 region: CASSIEGTTYNEQFF. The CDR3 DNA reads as TGTGCCAGTAGTATAGAGGGGACTACCTACAATGAGCAGTTCTTC.

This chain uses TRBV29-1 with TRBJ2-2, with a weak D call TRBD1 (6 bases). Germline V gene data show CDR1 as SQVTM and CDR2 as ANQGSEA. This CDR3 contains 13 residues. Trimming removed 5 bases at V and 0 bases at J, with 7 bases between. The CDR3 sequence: CSVWTANTGELFF. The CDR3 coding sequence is TGCAGCGTTTGGACAGCGAACACCGGGGAGCTGTTTTTT.

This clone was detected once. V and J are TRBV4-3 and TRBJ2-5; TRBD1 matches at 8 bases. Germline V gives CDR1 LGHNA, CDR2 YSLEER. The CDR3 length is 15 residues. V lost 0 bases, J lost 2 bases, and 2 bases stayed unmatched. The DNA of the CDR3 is TGCGCCAGCAGCCAAGATGGGGACAGGCAAGAGACCCAGTACTTC. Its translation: CASSQDGDRQETQYF.

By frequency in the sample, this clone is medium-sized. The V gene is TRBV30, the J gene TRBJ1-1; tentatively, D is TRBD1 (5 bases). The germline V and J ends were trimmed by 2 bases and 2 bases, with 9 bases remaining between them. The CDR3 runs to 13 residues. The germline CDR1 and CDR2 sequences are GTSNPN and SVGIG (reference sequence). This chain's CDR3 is CAWSLQGNTEAFF. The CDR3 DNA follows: TGTGCCTGGAGTCTTCAGGGTAACACTGAAGCTTTCTTT. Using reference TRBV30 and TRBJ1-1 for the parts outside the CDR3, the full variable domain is SQTIHQWPATLVQPVGSPLSLECTVEGTSNPNLYWYRQAAGRGLQLLFYSVGIGQISSEVPQNLSASRPQDRQFILSSKKLLLSDSGFYLCAWSLQGNTEAFFGQGTRLTVV.

In DNA form, the CDR3 reads TGTGCCAGTAGTAGGACTAGCGGGAGCTCCTACAATGAGCAGTTCTTC. Residues: CASSRTSGSSYNEQFF. The chain has TRBV19 and TRBJ2-1; 13 bases align to TRBD2. J was trimmed by 0 bases and V by 4 bases; bases with no gene match: 0. This CDR3 contains 16 residues. Germline values: CDR1 LNHDA, CDR2 SQIVND (reference sequence).

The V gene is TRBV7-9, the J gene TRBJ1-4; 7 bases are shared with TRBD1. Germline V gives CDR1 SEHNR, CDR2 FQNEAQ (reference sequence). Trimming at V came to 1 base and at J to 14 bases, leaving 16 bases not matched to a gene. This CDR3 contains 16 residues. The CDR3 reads CASSLVTGTALGRLFF. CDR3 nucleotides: TGTGCCAGCAGCTTAGTGACGGGGACAGCCCTAGGGAGGCTGTTTTTT.

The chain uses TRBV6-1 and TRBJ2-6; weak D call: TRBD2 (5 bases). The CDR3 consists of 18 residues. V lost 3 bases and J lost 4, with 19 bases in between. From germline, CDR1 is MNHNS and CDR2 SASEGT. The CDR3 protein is CASSEPGKTWEGANVLTF. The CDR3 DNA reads TGTGCCAGCAGTGAGCCGGGAAAAACCTGGGAGGGGGCCAACGTCCTGACTTTC.

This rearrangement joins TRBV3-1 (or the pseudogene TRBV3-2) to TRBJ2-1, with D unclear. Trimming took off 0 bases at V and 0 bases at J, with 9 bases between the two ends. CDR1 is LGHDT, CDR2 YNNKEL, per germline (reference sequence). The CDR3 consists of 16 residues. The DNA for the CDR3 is TGTGCCAGCAGCCAAGACTCGAGCGTCTCCTACAATGAGCAGTTCTTC. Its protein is CASSQDSSVSYNEQFF.

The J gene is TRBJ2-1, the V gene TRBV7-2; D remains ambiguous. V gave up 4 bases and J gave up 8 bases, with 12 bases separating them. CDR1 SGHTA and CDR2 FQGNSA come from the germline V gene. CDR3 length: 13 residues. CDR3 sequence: CASSSPDLDEQFF. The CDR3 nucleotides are TGTGCCAGCAGCTCCCCTGACTTGGATGAGCAGTTCTTC.

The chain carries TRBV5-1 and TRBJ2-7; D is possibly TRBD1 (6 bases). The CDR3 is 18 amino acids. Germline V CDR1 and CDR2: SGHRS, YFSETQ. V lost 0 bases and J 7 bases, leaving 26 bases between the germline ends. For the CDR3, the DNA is TGCGCCAGCAGCTTGGCTACAAACAGGGCCAAAAGTTTTTTGGAGCAGTACTTC. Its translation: CASSLATNRAKSFLEQYF.

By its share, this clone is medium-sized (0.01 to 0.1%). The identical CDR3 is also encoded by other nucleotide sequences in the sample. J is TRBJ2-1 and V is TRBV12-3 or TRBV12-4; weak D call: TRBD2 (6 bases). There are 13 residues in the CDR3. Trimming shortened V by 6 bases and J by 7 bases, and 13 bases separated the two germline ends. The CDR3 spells CASRGTPGNEQFF. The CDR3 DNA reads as TGTGCCAGCAGGGGGACTCCGGGGAATGAGCAGTTCTTC.

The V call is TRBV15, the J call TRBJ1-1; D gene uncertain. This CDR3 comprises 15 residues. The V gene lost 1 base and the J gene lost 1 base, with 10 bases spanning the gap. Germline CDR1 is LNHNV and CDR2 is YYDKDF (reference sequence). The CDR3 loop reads CATSRGGPRNTEAFF. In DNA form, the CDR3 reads TGTGCCACCAGCAGAGGTGGGCCGAGGAACACTGAAGCTTTCTTT.

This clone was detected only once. The CDR3 reads CASSPQGLTDTQYF. CDR3 nucleotide sequence: TGTGCCAGCAGCCCCCAGGGGCTCACAGATACGCAGTATTTT. The chain couples TRBV7-3 to TRBJ2-3; D perhaps matches TRBD1 (6 bases). The V end lost 5 bases, the J end lost 2 bases, and 11 bases lay between the germline ends. Germline V gene data show CDR1 as SGHTA and CDR2 as FQGTGA. The length of the CDR3 is 14 residues.

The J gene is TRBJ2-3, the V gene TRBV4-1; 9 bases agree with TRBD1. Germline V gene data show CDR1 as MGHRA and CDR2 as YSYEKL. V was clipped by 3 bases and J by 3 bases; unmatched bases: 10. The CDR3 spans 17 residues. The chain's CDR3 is CASSQNLPGQGTDTQYF. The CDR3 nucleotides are TGCGCCAGCAGCCAGAATCTTCCGGGACAGGGAACAGATACGCAGTATTTT.

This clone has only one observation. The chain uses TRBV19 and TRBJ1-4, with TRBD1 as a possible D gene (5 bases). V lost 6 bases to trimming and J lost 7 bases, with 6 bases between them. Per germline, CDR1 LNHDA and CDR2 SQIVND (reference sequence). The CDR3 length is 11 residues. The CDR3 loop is CASSTGEKLFF. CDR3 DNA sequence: TGTGCCAGTAGCACAGGTGAAAAACTGTTTTTT.

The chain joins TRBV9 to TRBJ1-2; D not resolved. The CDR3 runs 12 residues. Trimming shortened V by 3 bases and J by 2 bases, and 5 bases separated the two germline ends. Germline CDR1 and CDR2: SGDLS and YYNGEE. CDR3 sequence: CASSAVNYGYTF. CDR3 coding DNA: TGTGCCAGCAGCGCTGTCAACTATGGCTACACCTTC.

CDR3 protein: CAISGRSTDTQYF. DNA of the CDR3: TGTGCCATTAGCGGGAGGAGCACAGATACGCAGTATTTT. The V and J genes are TRBV30 and TRBJ2-3; the match to TRBD2 covers 10 bases. This CDR3 region has 13 residues. The germline gives CDR1 GTSNPN, CDR2 SVGIG (reference sequence). The junction had 2 bases not matched to a gene; V was cut back by 8 bases and J by 0 bases.

The CDR3 spells CAISEGTSGRLGELFF. CDR3 nucleotide sequence: TGTGCCATCAGTGAGGGGACTAGCGGGAGGCTCGGGGAGCTGTTTTTT. The chain carries TRBV10-3 and TRBJ2-2; 15 positions match TRBD2. The CDR3 is 16 residues long. Unmatched junction bases numbered 2, after V lost 2 bases and J lost 7 bases. CDR1 is ENHRY and CDR2 is SYGVKD in the germline V gene.

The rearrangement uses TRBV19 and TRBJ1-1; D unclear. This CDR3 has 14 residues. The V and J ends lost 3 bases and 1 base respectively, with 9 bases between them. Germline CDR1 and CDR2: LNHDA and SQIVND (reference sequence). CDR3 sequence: CASSIAQSNTEAFF. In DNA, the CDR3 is TGTGCCAGTAGTATTGCACAGTCGAACACTGAAGCTTTCTTT.

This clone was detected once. CDR3 DNA: TGTGCCAGCACCCTCCGGCCCGCTAGCGGGATCAATGAGCAGTTCTTC. Encoded protein: CASTLRPASGINEQFF. The chain is built from TRBV7-8 and TRBJ2-1; 9 bases are shared with TRBD2. This CDR3 region has 16 residues. Germline V lookup: CDR1 SGHVS, CDR2 FQNEAQ. V shed 7 bases and J 6 bases; nucleotides not matched to a gene: 13.

CDR3 coding DNA: TGCGCCAGCAGCCAAGATGAGGGACAGGGGACCTACGAGCAGTACTTC. Its translation: CASSQDEGQGTYEQYF. The chain links TRBV4-3 to TRBJ2-7; 10 bases match TRBD1. V trimming: 0 bases; J trimming: 2 bases; junction bases outside the gene matches: 4. The CDR3 consists of 16 residues. The germline gives CDR1 LGHNA, CDR2 YSLEER.